These T cell receptor beta chains were read from a single sample in a study of blood T cells in healthy people across ages. One entry per CDR3 protein results from TCRdb running MiXCR on the 5' RACE reads. The sample holds 1.8 million or so distinct CDR3 sequences, about two fifths seen once. The sequencing input was blood. The receptors come from a human donor in good health. Both conserved end residues are part of each CDR3. The D gene is left open where the match is weak. Rows give clone size only sometimes, using once, few, many, or a class for an expanded clone.

J gene: TRBJ1-2
D gene: TRBD1
clone size: -
V gene: TRBV6-6
CDR3 DNA: TGTGCCAGCAGTCGCAAAAATCCGACAGGGAAGGGAGGCTACACCTTC
CDR3 protein: CASSRKNPTGKGGYTF

J gene: TRBJ1-2
D gene: -
clone size: few
V gene: TRBV10-3
CDR3 DNA: TGTGCCCTGGGAGACCCCGACTATGGCTACACCTTC
CDR3 protein: CALGDPDYGYTF

J gene: TRBJ1-4
D gene: -
clone size: few
V gene: TRBV12-3/TRBV12-4
CDR3 DNA: TGTGCCAGCAGTTTAGACAGGACCAATGAAAAACTGTTTTTT
CDR3 protein: CASSLDRTNEKLFF

J gene: TRBJ2-3
D gene: TRBD2
clone size: -
V gene: TRBV12-3/TRBV12-4
CDR3 DNA: TGTGCCAGCAGTCCTACTAGCGGGGCCACAGATACGCAGTATTTT
CDR3 protein: CASSPTSGATDTQYF

J gene: TRBJ2-3
D gene: TRBD2
clone size: few
V gene: TRBV7-9
CDR3 DNA: TGTGCCAGCAGTACTAGCGGGGGGCTCAGCACAGATACGCAGTATTTT
CDR3 protein: CASSTSGGLSTDTQYF

J gene: TRBJ1-5
D gene: -
clone size: -
V gene: TRBV5-6
CDR3 DNA: TGTGCCAGCAGCTTGGCCTGGACTAGGGGGGCTAAGCGTAGTCAGCCCCAGCATTTT
CDR3 protein: CASSLAWTRGAKRSQPQHF

J gene: TRBJ1-1
D gene: -
clone size: few
V gene: TRBV6-5
CDR3 DNA: TGTGCCAGCAGTAGAGGCAATGAAGCTTTCTTT
CDR3 protein: CASSRGNEAFF

J gene: TRBJ1-1
D gene: -
clone size: -
V gene: TRBV2
CDR3 DNA: TGTGCCAGTTCGGTAAACAACTTGAACACTGAAGCTTTCTTT
CDR3 protein: CASSVNNLNTEAFF

J gene: TRBJ2-3
D gene: -
clone size: medium-sized
V gene: TRBV6-2/TRBV6-3
CDR3 DNA: TGTGCCAGCAGTGGGGACACAAGCACAGATACGCAGTATTTT
CDR3 protein: CASSGDTSTDTQYF

J gene: TRBJ2-1
D gene: -
clone size: -
V gene: TRBV7-9
CDR3 DNA: TGTGCCAGCAGCTTTAGGCAGTATGAGCAGTTCTTC
CDR3 protein: CASSFRQYEQFF

J gene: TRBJ1-1
D gene: -
clone size: few
V gene: TRBV2
CDR3 DNA: TGTGCCAGCAGTGGACATCCGACGACTGAAGCTTTCTTT
CDR3 protein: CASSGHPTTEAFF

J gene: TRBJ2-3
D gene: -
clone size: -
V gene: TRBV4-3
CDR3 DNA: TGCGCCAGCAGCCAAAGGCAGACTAGGGCATCTGATACGCAGTATTTT
CDR3 protein: CASSQRQTRASDTQYF

J gene: TRBJ2-3
D gene: TRBD2
clone size: -
V gene: TRBV13
CDR3 DNA: TGTGCCAGCAGCTTTAGCGCCGGGACTAACCCAGATACGCAGTATTTT
CDR3 protein: CASSFSAGTNPDTQYF

J gene: TRBJ2-3
D gene: -
clone size: -
V gene: TRBV14
CDR3 DNA: TGTGCCAGCAGCCAAGTAAGATATACAGATACGCAGTATTTT
CDR3 protein: CASSQVRYTDTQYF

J gene: TRBJ2-3
D gene: -
clone size: few
V gene: TRBV12-3/TRBV12-4
CDR3 DNA: TGTGCCAGCAGTTTAGGTATTCGCACAGATACGCAGTATTTT
CDR3 protein: CASSLGIRTDTQYF

J gene: TRBJ1-2
D gene: -
clone size: -
V gene: TRBV10-3
CDR3 DNA: TGTGCCATCAGGGGTGAAGAACAGGGAAGGGCAAACTATGGCTACACCTTC
CDR3 protein: CAIRGEEQGRANYGYTF

J gene: TRBJ2-7
D gene: TRBD1
clone size: many
V gene: TRBV20-1
CDR3 DNA: TGCAGTGCCTTGGGACAGGGAGGACCCTACGAGCAGTACTTC
CDR3 protein: CSALGQGGPYEQYF

J gene: TRBJ2-7
D gene: TRBD2
clone size: -
V gene: TRBV7-2
CDR3 DNA: TGTGCCAGCAGCCCAAGACTAGCGGGGGCCTACGAGCAGTACTTC
CDR3 protein: CASSPRLAGAYEQYF

J gene: TRBJ1-1
D gene: -
clone size: -
V gene: TRBV20-1
CDR3 DNA: TGCAGCCAAGGGTCCAGACTCACTGAAGCTTTCTTT
CDR3 protein: CSQGSRLTEAFF

J gene: TRBJ2-1
D gene: -
clone size: -
V gene: TRBV20-1
CDR3 DNA: TGCAGTACCGCTACCCATGAGCAGTTCTTC
CDR3 protein: CSTATHEQFF

J gene: TRBJ1-5
D gene: -
clone size: -
V gene: TRBV20-1
CDR3 DNA: TGCAGTGCTAGCGGACCGGAGGGCAATCAGCCCCAGCATTTT
CDR3 protein: CSASGPEGNQPQHF

J gene: TRBJ2-4
D gene: -
clone size: -
V gene: TRBV3-1
CDR3 DNA: TGTGCCAGCAGCGTCCTTGGGGAAAAAAACATTCAGTACTTC
CDR3 protein: CASSVLGEKNIQYF

J gene: TRBJ1-2
D gene: TRBD1
clone size: -
V gene: TRBV27
CDR3 DNA: TGTGCCAGCAGTCCCTGGACAGGGTACGAAGAAAACTATGGCTACACCTTC
CDR3 protein: CASSPWTGYEENYGYTF

J gene: TRBJ1-2
D gene: -
clone size: -
V gene: TRBV15
CDR3 DNA: TGTGCCACCAGCAGAGAATCCTATGGCTACACCTTC
CDR3 protein: CATSRESYGYTF

J gene: TRBJ2-4
D gene: TRBD1
clone size: -
V gene: TRBV29-1
CDR3 DNA: TGCAGCGTTGAAGTCAGGGGGACCTACAATGAGCAGTACTTC
CDR3 protein: CSVEVRGTYNEQYF

J gene: TRBJ2-7
D gene: -
clone size: -
V gene: TRBV4-3
CDR3 DNA: TGCGCCAGCAGCCCGGGGGACGGCTACGAGCAGTACTTC
CDR3 protein: CASSPGDGYEQYF

J gene: TRBJ2-7
D gene: TRBD1
clone size: -
V gene: TRBV6-2/TRBV6-3
CDR3 DNA: TGTGCCAGCAGTTACTGGACAGGGACATCCGGGCAGTACTTC
CDR3 protein: CASSYWTGTSGQYF

J gene: TRBJ2-4
D gene: TRBD1
clone size: few
V gene: TRBV24-1
CDR3 DNA: TGTGCCACCAGTGATCCAGGGGGACGGAACATTCAGTACTTC
CDR3 protein: CATSDPGGRNIQYF

J gene: TRBJ2-5
D gene: -
clone size: -
V gene: TRBV20-1
CDR3 DNA: TGCAGTGCTCCTAACACAGGGTACTGGGAGACCCAGTACTTC
CDR3 protein: CSAPNTGYWETQYF

J gene: TRBJ2-7
D gene: -
clone size: -
V gene: TRBV6-2/TRBV6-3
CDR3 DNA: TGTGCCAGCGAGGGGGGCGAGCAGTACTTC
CDR3 protein: CASEGGEQYF

J gene: TRBJ2-1
D gene: -
clone size: -
V gene: TRBV5-6
CDR3 DNA: TGTGCCAGCAGCCTCGGACTATCTGAGCAGTTCTTC
CDR3 protein: CASSLGLSEQFF

J gene: TRBJ2-1
D gene: -
clone size: -
V gene: TRBV10-3
CDR3 DNA: TGTGCCATCAGTGGGCTAGCTGTCGATGAGCAGTTCTTC
CDR3 protein: CAISGLAVDEQFF

J gene: TRBJ1-6
D gene: -
clone size: -
V gene: TRBV27
CDR3 DNA: TGTGCCAGCAGTTTTGGTGGATCCTGGAATTCACCCCTCCACTTT
CDR3 protein: CASSFGGSWNSPLHF

J gene: TRBJ2-7
D gene: -
clone size: -
V gene: TRBV5-1
CDR3 DNA: TGCGCCAGCAGCTTGAGCCTGAAAACCCAAGCGGAGCAGTACTTC
CDR3 protein: CASSLSLKTQAEQYF

J gene: TRBJ2-7
D gene: -
clone size: -
V gene: TRBV4-1
CDR3 DNA: TGCGCCAGCAGCCAAGGGATGGGGGGGGCGATTTCCTACGAGCAGTACTTC
CDR3 protein: CASSQGMGGAISYEQYF

J gene: TRBJ2-1
D gene: -
clone size: -
V gene: TRBV7-8
CDR3 DNA: TGTGCCAGCAGCTACGGGGAGCACAATGAGCAGTTCTTC
CDR3 protein: CASSYGEHNEQFF

J gene: TRBJ1-6
D gene: -
clone size: -
V gene: TRBV7-3
CDR3 DNA: TGTGCCAGCAGCTTTGACGGCTATTCACCCCTCCACTTT
CDR3 protein: CASSFDGYSPLHF

J gene: TRBJ2-2
D gene: TRBD1
clone size: -
V gene: TRBV7-2
CDR3 DNA: TGTGTAAGCGGACAGGGGGCGAGGACCGGGGAGCTGTTTTTT
CDR3 protein: CVSGQGARTGELFF

J gene: TRBJ2-1
D gene: -
clone size: -
V gene: TRBV7-1
CDR3 DNA: TGTGCCAGCAGCTCCCTTAGACTAGGTGAGCAGTTCTTC
CDR3 protein: CASSSLRLGEQFF

J gene: TRBJ2-1
D gene: TRBD2
clone size: -
V gene: TRBV12-3/TRBV12-4
CDR3 DNA: TGTGCCAGCAGTCCGGGACTAGCGGCGGTAAATGAGCAGTTCTTC
CDR3 protein: CASSPGLAAVNEQFF

J gene: TRBJ1-5
D gene: TRBD1
clone size: -
V gene: TRBV6-2/TRBV6-3
CDR3 DNA: TGTGCCAGCAGTCAGGACAGGGCCTATAGCAATCAGCCCCAGCATTTT
CDR3 protein: CASSQDRAYSNQPQHF

J gene: TRBJ2-7
D gene: TRBD2
clone size: few
V gene: TRBV13
CDR3 DNA: TGTGCCAGCAGCGCGAAGATAACTAGCGGTACCTACGAGCAGTACTTC
CDR3 protein: CASSAKITSGTYEQYF

J gene: TRBJ2-3
D gene: -
clone size: few
V gene: TRBV11-2
CDR3 DNA: TGTGCCAGCAGCCGAGAACTGTCCCGCACAGATACGCAGTATTTT
CDR3 protein: CASSRELSRTDTQYF

J gene: TRBJ1-1
D gene: -
clone size: -
V gene: TRBV6-1
CDR3 DNA: TGTGCCAGCAGTGGGGCCAGGCTGGGGACTGAAGCTTTCTTT
CDR3 protein: CASSGARLGTEAFF

J gene: TRBJ1-5
D gene: TRBD1
clone size: few
V gene: TRBV7-2
CDR3 DNA: TGTGCCAGCAGCTTAGGACAGGGTGGGGTAAATCAGCCCCAGCATTTT
CDR3 protein: CASSLGQGGVNQPQHF

J gene: TRBJ1-4
D gene: -
clone size: -
V gene: TRBV7-2
CDR3 DNA: TGTGTCAGCAGCTTAGCGAGTGGTGAAAAACTGTTTTTT
CDR3 protein: CVSSLASGEKLFF

J gene: TRBJ1-1
D gene: -
clone size: many
V gene: TRBV12-3/TRBV12-4
CDR3 DNA: TGTGCCAGCAGTTTACTAGGGTCAACCACTGAAGCTTTCTTT
CDR3 protein: CASSLLGSTTEAFF

J gene: TRBJ2-7
D gene: TRBD1
clone size: -
V gene: TRBV7-2
CDR3 DNA: TGTGCCAGCAGCTCCGGACAGGCAAAAACCTACGAGCAGTACTTC
CDR3 protein: CASSSGQAKTYEQYF

J gene: TRBJ1-1
D gene: TRBD1
clone size: -
V gene: TRBV3-1
CDR3 DNA: TGTGCCAGCAGCCTTGGACAGGCGGGCACTGAAGCTTTCTTT
CDR3 protein: CASSLGQAGTEAFF

J gene: TRBJ2-1
D gene: -
clone size: -
V gene: TRBV5-1
CDR3 DNA: TGCGCCAGCAAACTGGGGCCGGCTAGCGCTGACAATGAGCAGTTCTTC
CDR3 protein: CASKLGPASADNEQFF

J gene: TRBJ1-1
D gene: -
clone size: -
V gene: TRBV20-1
CDR3 DNA: TGCAGTGTTAAATCCCGGGTCCTGAACACTGAAGCTTTCTTT
CDR3 protein: CSVKSRVLNTEAFF

J gene: TRBJ1-2
D gene: -
clone size: -
V gene: TRBV4-1
CDR3 DNA: TGCGCCAGCAGCCAAGGACCCCTCGATGGCTACACCTTC
CDR3 protein: CASSQGPLDGYTF

J gene: TRBJ1-2
D gene: -
clone size: -
V gene: TRBV21-1
CDR3 DNA: TGTGCCAGCAGCAAAGGGGACAGACCTTATGGCTACACCTTC
CDR3 protein: CASSKGDRPYGYTF